A selection of T cell receptor beta chains follows, all from one sample in a study of blood T cell repertoires in COVID-19. Only in-frame clones appear in the TCRdb table, and some are missing; sequencing was by immunoSEQ multiplex PCR. This sample yields 70,000 or so clones, of which around three quarters are seen a single time; around 16% belongs to the top ten. Sequencing was performed on peripheral blood. The receptors shown here come from a human donor in a cohort sampled during active COVID-19. Both conserved end residues are part of each CDR3. D genes are given only for firm matches. Expanded clones are given a class, and other clones once, few, many or no size at all.

J gene	V gene	D gene	clone size	CDR3 DNA	CDR3 protein
TRBJ2-3	TRBV27	TRBD2	NA	TGTGCCAGCAGTTTTAGTTTGGGGACTATCACAGATACGCAGTATTTT	CASSFSLGTITDTQYF
TRBJ2-7	TRBV5-4	TRBD2	NA	TGTGCCAGCAGCCCCCTGGGGTCGAGACTAGCGAGTTACGAGCAGTACTTC	CASSPLGSRLASYEQYF
TRBJ1-2	TRBV28	NA	NA	TGTGCCAGCAGTTTAGAGAACTATGGCTACACCTTC	CASSLENYGYTF
TRBJ1-6	TRBV7-2	NA	NA	TGTGCCAGCAGCCCAAGACAGGAAAATAATTCACCCCTCCACTTT	CASSPRQENNSPLHF
TRBJ2-4	TRBV18	NA	NA	TGTGCCGGATCCCAGGAGGGGACAGTTCCGTACTTC	CAGSQEGTVPYF
TRBJ2-7	TRBV12-3/TRBV12-4	TRBD1	NA	TGTGCCAGCAGGGGGACAGGGGACGAGCAGTACTTC	CASRGTGDEQYF
TRBJ2-1	TRBV5-1	TRBD2	once	TGCGCCAGCAGCTTGTCGGGAGGGCCCGGTGGGGAACAGTTCTTC	CASSLSGGPGGEQFF
TRBJ2-1	TRBV25-1	NA	NA	TGTGCCAGCAGTGTTATCGATGAGCAGTTCTTC	CASSVIDEQFF
TRBJ2-2	TRBV11-2	TRBD2	NA	TGTGCCAGCAGCTCCCTTGGCCCGGGAGGGGGTACCGGGGAGCTGTTTTTT	CASSSLGPGGGTGELFF
TRBJ1-3	TRBV10-3	TRBD1	few	TGTGCCATCAGTGAGGGACAGGTCTCTGGAAACACCATATATTTT	CAISEGQVSGNTIYF
TRBJ2-1	TRBV19	TRBD1	NA	TGTGCCAGTAGCACCGGGACAGGGCTTTCGAGCTCCTACAATGAGCAGTTCTTC	CASSTGTGLSSSYNEQFF
TRBJ2-2	TRBV27	NA	NA	TGTGCCAGCAGCGTTAAGAACACCGGGGAGCTGTTTTTT	CASSVKNTGELFF
TRBJ2-6	TRBV30	NA	NA	TGTGCCTGGAGTGAGCCTAGCCCAGCGGGGGCCAACGTCCTGACTTTC	CAWSEPSPAGANVLTF
TRBJ2-5	TRBV3-1/TRBV3-2	TRBD2	NA	TGTGCCAGCAGCCCACCAGCGGGAGGGCAAGAGACCCAGTACTTC	CASSPPAGGQETQYF
TRBJ2-3	TRBV5-1	NA	NA	TGCGCCAGCAGCCTAGAGATGCAGGATACGCAGTATTTT	CASSLEMQDTQYF
TRBJ2-2	TRBV12-5	TRBD1	NA	TGTGCTAGTGGTTTGGGACAGGGGACCGGGGAGCTGTTTTTT	CASGLGQGTGELFF
TRBJ1-5	TRBV2	NA	NA	TGTGCCAGCAGTGGGGGGGTAGCAAATCAGCCCCAGCATTTT	CASSGGVANQPQHF
TRBJ2-2	TRBV12-3/TRBV12-4	NA	few	TGTGCCAGCAGTACCCTAGCGTCTCGGGAGCTGTTTTTT	CASSTLASRELFF
TRBJ1-1	TRBV7-9	NA	few	TGTGCCAGCAGCCCTTATTCCGGAGAGCAGGCTTTCTTT	CASSPYSGEQAFF
TRBJ1-3	TRBV30	NA	NA	TGTGCCTGGAGGTGGCAGTCCTCTGGAAACACCATATATTTT	CAWRWQSSGNTIYF
TRBJ2-1	TRBV6-6	TRBD1	few	TGTGCCACGCTTCGGGACAGGTCCCGCAATGAGCAGTTCTTC	CATLRDRSRNEQFF
TRBJ1-1	TRBV18	TRBD1	NA	TGTGCCAGCTCACCAACAGGGGACACTGAAGCTTTCTTT	CASSPTGDTEAFF
TRBJ1-5	TRBV5-6	TRBD1	NA	TGTGCCAGCAGCTTGGGCGGACAGGGTAGTAGCCAGCCCCAGCATTTT	CASSLGGQGSSQPQHF
TRBJ1-6	TRBV6-5	NA	NA	TGTGCCAGCAGTTACCTTAATTCACCCCTCCACTTT	CASSYLNSPLHF
TRBJ2-1	TRBV2	NA	NA	TGTGCCAGCAGTGTCGGTACCTACAATGAGCAGTTCTTC	CASSVGTYNEQFF
TRBJ1-2	TRBV2	TRBD1	few	TGTGCCAGCAGGGACAGGGGGCAATCCTATGGCTACACCTTC	CASRDRGQSYGYTF
TRBJ1-2	TRBV9	NA	NA	TGTGCCAGCAACGTAGGGGAGGGTCCATTCCGCTTC	CASNVGEGPFRF
TRBJ2-2	TRBV29-1	TRBD1	NA	TGCAGCGTTGTGGGACAGGGGCCCGGGGAGCTGTTTTTT	CSVVGQGPGELFF
TRBJ2-7	TRBV3-1/TRBV3-2	NA	NA	TGTGCCAGCAGCCAAGGTTCGTCGGGAGTTTACGAGCAGTACTTC	CASSQGSSGVYEQYF
TRBJ2-2	TRBV12-5	TRBD1	NA	TGTGCTAGTGTTACAGGGGACACCGGGGAGCTGTTTTTT	CASVTGDTGELFF
TRBJ2-7	TRBV5-1	TRBD1	NA	TGCGCCAGCAGCTTGTTGGGGACAGAGTACGAGCAGTACTTC	CASSLLGTEYEQYF
TRBJ2-5	TRBV7-7	TRBD1	NA	TGTGCCAGCAGCAGTGGGACAGGAGGAGAGACCCAGTACTTC	CASSSGTGGETQYF
TRBJ2-1	TRBV21-1	NA	NA	TGTGCCAGCAGCATCCGCTCCGGGACTAGGGCCTACAATGAGCAGTTCTTC	CASSIRSGTRAYNEQFF
TRBJ2-3	TRBV29-1	TRBD1	NA	TGCAGCGTTGAGAAGGACAGGGGGGCCTCGGATACGCAGTATTTT	CSVEKDRGASDTQYF
TRBJ1-6	TRBV19	NA	NA	TGTGCCAGTAGTTTGGGTCTGGGTCCCGGCGGATCACCCCTCCACTTT	CASSLGLGPGGSPLHF